Listed here is a single T cell receptor (beta chain). The data are from a study of CD8 T cells in Susac syndrome. Across the whole study: Patients with Susac syndrome were therapy-naive, taking corticosteroids, with some also receiving intravenous immunoglobulin, or taking intravenous immunoglobulin alone at the time their blood was drawn.

An input of about 0.5 to 1 ug of RNA was subjected to reverse transcription using random hexamers. Amplification of TCR beta CDR3 across 54 Vbeta and 13 Jbeta was performed with immunoSEQ multiplex PCR. One entry per CDR3 protein results from TCRdb running MiXCR on the immunoSEQ multiplex PCR reads. The repertoire holds roughly 250,000 distinct CDR3 sequences, with 90% to 97% as singletons. The CDR3 has 15 amino acids. Trimming removed 2 bases from V and 5 bases from J; junction bases left unmatched: 6. Looked up from germline, CDR1 is SGHTA and CDR2 is FQGNSA. The chain carries TRBV7-2 and TRBJ2-7, with 10 positions matching TRBD2. The sequence was obtained from a human donor with Susac syndrome. What was sequenced was CD4+ T cells from PBMCs. This CDR3 reads CASSLSAGGPHEQYF. The DNA for the CDR3 is TGTGCCAGCAGCTTATCAGCGGGAGGGCCCCACGAGCAGTACTTC.